Detailed here is one T cell receptor (beta chain). This sample is drawn from a study of T-cell reconstitution after alpha-beta-depleted transplantation in children. V trimming: 4 bases; J trimming: 0 bases; junction bases outside the gene matches: 15. Germline CDR1 reads LGHNA; CDR2 reads YNFKEQ. This CDR3 region has 19 residues. It was with unique molecular identifiers that the TCRbeta library was prepared. MiXCR, applied by TCRdb to the PCR reads, yields one record per CDR3 protein. The sample records some 460,000 distinct CDR3 sequences, around 15% being singletons. The clonotype comes from a boy in the first two years of life who had a stem cell transplant for Wiskott-Aldrich syndrome, so the T cells may come from the graft donor. V usage is TRBV4-2 and J usage is TRBJ2-1; 7 bases fit TRBD2. The sample was PBMCs, mostly from graft donor cells, taken 360 days after TCRalphabeta/CD19-depleted stem cell transplant. The CDR3 DNA reads TGTGCCAGCAGCCTTGGGCCGCTCGCGGGAGCCCGCTCCTACAATGAGCAGTTCTTC. Amino acid sequence: CASSLGPLAGARSYNEQFF.